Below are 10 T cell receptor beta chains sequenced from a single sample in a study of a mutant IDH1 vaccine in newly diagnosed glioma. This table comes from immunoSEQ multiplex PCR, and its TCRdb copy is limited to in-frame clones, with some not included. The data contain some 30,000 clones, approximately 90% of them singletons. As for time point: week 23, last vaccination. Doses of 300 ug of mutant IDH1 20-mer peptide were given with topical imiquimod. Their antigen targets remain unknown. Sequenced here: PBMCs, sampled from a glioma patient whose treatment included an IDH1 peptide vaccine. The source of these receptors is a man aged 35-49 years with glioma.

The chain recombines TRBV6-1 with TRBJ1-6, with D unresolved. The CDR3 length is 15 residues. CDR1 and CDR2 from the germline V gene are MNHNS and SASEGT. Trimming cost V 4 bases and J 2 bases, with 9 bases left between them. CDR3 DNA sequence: TGTGCCAGCAGTGTTGGGGAACCCTATAATTCACCCCTCCACTTT. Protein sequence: CASSVGEPYNSPLHF.

CDR3 region: CASSSTGFSTDTQYF. Written as DNA, the CDR3 is TGTGCCAGCAGTTCGACAGGTTTTAGCACAGATACGCAGTATTTT. This chain connects TRBV28 to TRBJ2-3; TRBD1 is a possible D gene (6 bases). The germline V gene encodes CDR1 MDHEN and CDR2 SYDVKM. This CDR3 is 15 amino acids long. With 4 bases removed from V and 0 bases from J, the gap between germline ends came to 11 bases.

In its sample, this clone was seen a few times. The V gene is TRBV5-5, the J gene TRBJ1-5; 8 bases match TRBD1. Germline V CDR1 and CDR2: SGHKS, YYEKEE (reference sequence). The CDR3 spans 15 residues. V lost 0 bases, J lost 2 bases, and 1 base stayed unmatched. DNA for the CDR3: TGTGCCAGCAGCTTGGACAGGGGGGGCAATCAGCCCCAGCATTTT. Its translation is CASSLDRGGNQPQHF. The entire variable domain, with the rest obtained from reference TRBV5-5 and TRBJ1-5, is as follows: DAGVTQSPTHLIKTRGQQVTLRCSPISGHKSVSWYQQVLGQGPQFIFQYYEKEERGRGNFPDRFSARQFPNYSSELNVNALLLGDSALYLCASSLDRGGNQPQHFGDGTRLSIL.

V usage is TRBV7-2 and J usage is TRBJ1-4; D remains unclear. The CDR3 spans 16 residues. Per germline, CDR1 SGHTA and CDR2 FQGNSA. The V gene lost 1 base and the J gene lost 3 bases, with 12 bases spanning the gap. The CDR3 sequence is CASSLGALAPNEKLFF. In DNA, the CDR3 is TGTGCCAGCAGCTTAGGGGCGCTGGCCCCTAATGAAAAACTGTTTTTT.

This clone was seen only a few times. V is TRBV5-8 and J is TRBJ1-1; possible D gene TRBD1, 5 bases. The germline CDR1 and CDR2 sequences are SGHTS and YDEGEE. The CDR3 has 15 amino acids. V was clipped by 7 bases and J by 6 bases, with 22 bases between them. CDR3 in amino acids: CASRSDTRRVAEAFF. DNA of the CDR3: TGTGCCAGCCGATCGGACACCCGCAGGGTCGCTGAAGCTTTCTTT.

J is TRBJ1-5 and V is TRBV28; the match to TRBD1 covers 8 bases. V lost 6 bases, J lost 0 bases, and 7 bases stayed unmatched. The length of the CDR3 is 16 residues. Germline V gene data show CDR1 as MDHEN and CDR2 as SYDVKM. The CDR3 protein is CASRRQGSNSNQPQHF. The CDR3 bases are TGTGCCAGCAGAAGACAGGGGAGCAATAGCAATCAGCCCCAGCATTTT.

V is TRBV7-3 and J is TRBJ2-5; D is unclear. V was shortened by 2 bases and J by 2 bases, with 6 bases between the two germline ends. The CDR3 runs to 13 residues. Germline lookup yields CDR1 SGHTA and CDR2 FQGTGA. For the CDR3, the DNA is TGTGCCAGCAGCTTAGTACAGCAAGAGACCCAGTACTTC. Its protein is CASSLVQQETQYF.

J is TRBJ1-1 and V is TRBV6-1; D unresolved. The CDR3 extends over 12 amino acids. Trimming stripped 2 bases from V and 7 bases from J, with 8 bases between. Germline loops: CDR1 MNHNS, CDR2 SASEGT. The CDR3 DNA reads TGTGCCAGCAGTGAAAGGCAGTTTGAAGCTTTCTTT. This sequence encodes CASSERQFEAFF.

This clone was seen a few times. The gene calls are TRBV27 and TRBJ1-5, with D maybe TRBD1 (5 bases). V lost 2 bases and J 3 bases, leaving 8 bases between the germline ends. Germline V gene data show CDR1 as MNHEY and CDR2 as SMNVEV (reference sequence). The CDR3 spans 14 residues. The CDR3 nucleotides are TGTGCCAGCAGTTTAAGAGGGGTCAATCAGCCCCAGCATTTT. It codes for CASSLRGVNQPQHF.

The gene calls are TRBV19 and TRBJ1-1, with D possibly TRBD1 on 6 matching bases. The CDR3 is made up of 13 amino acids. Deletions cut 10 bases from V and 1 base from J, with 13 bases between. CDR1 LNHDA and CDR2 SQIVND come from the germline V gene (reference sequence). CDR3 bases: TGTGCCACCCAGGACAGACGGAACACTGAAGCTTTCTTT. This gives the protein CATQDRRNTEAFF.